The rows below give T cell receptor beta chains drawn from one sample of a study of blood T cell repertoires in COVID-19. Sequenced by immunoSEQ multiplex PCR; TCRdb stores in-frame clones only, minus some. The sample shows fewer than 250,000 clones, approximately 88% of them seen only once. The sequenced material came from PBMCs or T cells enriched from blood (not recorded which). Source of these receptors: a woman in her twenties or thirties who had recovered from COVID-19. The CDR3 runs from the conserved cysteine through the conserved F or W. D genes are given only for firm matches. The size field is filled for only some rows; it gives once, few, many or a size class.

j_call v_call clone_size d_call cdr3_length cdr3_aa cdr3_nt
TRBJ2-7 TRBV7-6 NA TRBD2 16 CASSSRTSGSPYEQYF TGTGCCAGCAGCTCCCGGACTAGCGGGAGCCCCTACGAGCAGTACTTC
TRBJ1-4 TRBV4-1 once TRBD1 20 CASSRLSRDRGRRSNEKLFF TGCGCCAGCAGCCGCCTAAGCCGGGACAGGGGGCGGAGGTCTAATGAAAAACTGTTTTTT
TRBJ2-1 TRBV7-7 NA TRBD2 15 CASSKREGRYNEQFF TGTGCTAGCAGCAAGCGGGAAGGGCGGTACAATGAGCAGTTCTTC
TRBJ2-7 TRBV3-1/TRBV3-2 NA TRBD2 14 CASSTSGGTGEQYF TGTGCCAGCAGCACCAGCGGGGGGACGGGAGAGCAGTACTTC
TRBJ2-1 TRBV20-1 NA TRBD2 19 CSASDWDSGGARSYNEQFF TGCAGTGCTAGTGATTGGGATAGCGGGGGGGCCCGCTCCTACAATGAGCAGTTCTTC
TRBJ2-1 TRBV11-2 NA NA 14 CASSLGQIYNEQFF TGTGCCAGCAGCTTAGGTCAGATCTACAATGAGCAGTTCTTC
TRBJ1-2 TRBV28 NA NA 10 CASSPVGYTF TGTGCCAGCAGCCCGGTTGGCTACACCTTC
TRBJ2-1 TRBV28 NA NA 15 CASSHGQIGRNEQFF TGTGCCAGCAGTCATGGACAAATCGGGCGGAATGAGCAGTTCTTC
TRBJ1-2 TRBV6-1 few NA 16 CASSEALKGFNYGYTF TGTGCCAGCAGTGAAGCGTTGAAGGGGTTTAACTATGGCTACACCTTC
TRBJ1-1 TRBV7-8 NA NA 13 CASSLRLNTEAFF TGTGCCAGCAGCCTCCGGTTGAACACTGAAGCTTTCTTT
TRBJ2-1 TRBV3-1/TRBV3-2 NA TRBD2 16 CASSPRLAGDYNEQFF TGTGCCAGCAGCCCGAGACTAGCGGGGGATTACAATGAGCAGTTCTTC
TRBJ1-1 TRBV7-3 NA TRBD1 15 CASSPLSTGHTEAFF TGTGCCAGCAGCCCCCTTTCGACAGGGCACACTGAAGCTTTCTTT
TRBJ2-1 TRBV24-1 NA NA 14 CATSDPGKDNEQFF TGTGCCACCAGTGATCCGGGGAAGGACAATGAGCAGTTCTTC
TRBJ1-2 TRBV5-4 NA TRBD1 15 CASSYRDRRNYGYTF TGTGCCAGCAGCTACCGGGACAGGCGGAACTATGGCTACACCTTC
TRBJ2-2 TRBV7-2 once TRBD2 15 CASSSRLAPTGELFF TGTGCCAGCAGCTCGAGACTAGCGCCTACCGGGGAGCTGTTTTTT
TRBJ1-1 TRBV7-8 NA NA 16 CASSHSGGGRNTEAFF TGTGCCAGCAGCCATTCCGGGGGGGGCCGGAACACTGAAGCTTTCTTT
TRBJ1-5 TRBV28 once NA 12 CASSPRRQPQHF TGTGCCAGCAGCCCCCGGAGGCAGCCCCAGCATTTT
TRBJ2-5 TRBV24-1 NA NA 12 CATGEGQETQYF TGTGCCACCGGAGAGGGCCAAGAGACCCAGTACTTC
TRBJ2-2 TRBV7-7 few TRBD1 16 CASSPRQGLNTGELFF TGTGCTAGCAGCCCCAGACAGGGGCTAAACACCGGGGAGCTGTTTTTT
TRBJ2-3 TRBV3-1/TRBV3-2 NA NA 14 CASSQRGRTDTQYF TGTGCCAGCAGCCAGCGGGGTCGTACAGATACGCAGTATTTT
TRBJ2-7 TRBV2 NA TRBD2 15 CASSGTSGSSYEQYF TGTGCCAGCAGTGGGACTAGCGGGAGTTCCTACGAGCAGTACTTC
TRBJ2-5 TRBV19 once NA 15 CASSIGGLDQETQYF TGTGCCAGTAGTATCGGGGGGCTGGACCAAGAGACCCAGTACTTC
TRBJ2-7 TRBV18 once NA 14 CASSPGQWVYEQYF TGTGCCAGCTCACCAGGACAGTGGGTTTACGAGCAGTACTTC
TRBJ1-4 TRBV28 NA TRBD1 11 CASTNTGGLFF TGTGCCAGCACCAATACAGGGGGACTGTTTTTT
TRBJ1-6 TRBV6-5 NA TRBD1 14 CASRSRDRGSALHF TGTGCCAGCCGCTCCCGGGACAGGGGTTCCGCCCTCCACTTT
TRBJ2-1 TRBV29-1 NA TRBD2 14 CSVVLAGSHNEQFF TGCAGCGTTGTACTAGCGGGGTCCCATAATGAGCAGTTCTTC
TRBJ1-1 TRBV19 NA NA 15 CASSKEGVLNTEAFF TGTGCCAGTAGTAAGGAGGGAGTGTTGAACACTGAAGCTTTCTTT
TRBJ2-1 TRBV20-1 NA TRBD2 15 CSASRAARGINEQFF TGCAGTGCTAGTAGGGCCGCGCGGGGGATCAATGAGCAGTTCTTC
TRBJ1-2 TRBV28 NA NA 13 CASSLTPGGGYTF TGTGCCAGCAGTTTAACTCCGGGAGGAGGCTACACCTTC
TRBJ2-3 TRBV5-1 NA TRBD2 16 CASSSGTSGRTDTQYF TGCGCCAGCAGCTCCGGGACTAGCGGGAGAACAGATACGCAGTATTTT
TRBJ1-5 TRBV28 NA TRBD1 15 CASSYRGQLSKPQHF TGTGCCAGCAGCTACAGGGGACAGCTATCAAAGCCCCAGCATTTT
TRBJ1-5 TRBV19 once TRBD1 16 CASSPGTGGSNQPQHF TGTGCCAGTAGCCCCGGGACAGGGGGGAGCAATCAGCCCCAGCATTTT
TRBJ2-1 TRBV7-9 NA TRBD2 14 CASRPTSGNNEQFF TGTGCCAGCAGGCCGACTAGCGGGAATAATGAGCAGTTCTTC
TRBJ2-1 TRBV19 NA TRBD2 15 CASSILAGVLNEQFF TGTGCCAGTAGTATCCTAGCGGGAGTTTTGAATGAGCAGTTCTTC
TRBJ2-3 TRBV24-1 NA NA 18 CATSDPAPAGAGTDTQYF TGTGCCACCAGTGACCCTGCCCCGGCGGGGGCCGGCACAGATACGCAGTATTTT
TRBJ1-6 TRBV18 NA NA 14 CASSPGGAGSPLHF TGTGCCAGCTCACCAGGGGGCGCAGGTTCACCCCTCCACTTT
TRBJ1-1 TRBV19 NA TRBD1 14 CASRKRQGEKEAFF TGTGCCAGTAGAAAACGACAGGGAGAAAAGGAAGCTTTCTTT
TRBJ2-1 TRBV5-4 once TRBD2 14 CASSDGLASNEQFF TGTGCCAGCAGCGACGGACTAGCATCTAATGAGCAGTTCTTC
TRBJ1-2 TRBV5-8 NA TRBD1 18 CASSLSGTGAWRGYGYTF TGTGCCAGCAGCCTATCTGGGACAGGGGCTTGGCGGGGCTATGGCTACACCTTC
TRBJ2-1 TRBV9 NA TRBD2 15 CASSISGRAFNEQFF TGTGCCAGCAGCATCAGCGGGAGGGCGTTCAATGAGCAGTTCTTC
TRBJ2-1 TRBV7-6 NA NA 17 CASSGVWTGAPFNEQFF TGTGCCAGCAGCGGTGTGTGGACGGGAGCACCATTCAATGAGCAGTTCTTC
TRBJ2-3 TRBV28 NA NA 12 CASSLISDTQYF TGTGCCAGCAGTTTAATCTCGGATACGCAGTATTTT
TRBJ2-7 TRBV6-5 once TRBD2 15 CASSSPGTRVYEQYF TGTGCCAGCAGTAGCCCAGGGACTAGGGTGTACGAGCAGTACTTC
TRBJ1-2 TRBV6-4 NA TRBD1 14 CASSDPGQNYGYTF TGTGCCAGCAGTGACCCGGGACAGAACTATGGCTACACCTTC
TRBJ2-1 TRBV4-1 NA TRBD2 21 CASSQEFPGTSGRASYNEQFF TGCGCCAGCAGCCAAGAGTTCCCCGGGACTAGCGGGCGGGCCAGCTACAATGAGCAGTTCTTC
TRBJ1-5 TRBV4-1 NA NA 16 CASSLHLGQVIQPQHF TGCGCCAGCAGCCTGCACTTGGGACAAGTCATTCAGCCCCAGCATTTT
TRBJ1-1 TRBV16 NA NA 16 CASSQSRVQLNTEAFF TGTGCCAGCAGCCAATCACGTGTACAGTTGAACACTGAAGCTTTCTTT